This T cell receptor (beta chain) was recovered during a study of T cells in Graves' hyperthyroidism and ophthalmopathy. This clonotype was counted ten times or more. Amplified TCR beta CDR3 regions came from RNA transcripts. The HTBI set primed first-round TCR CDR3 RT-PCR. TCRdb reprocessed the multiplex PCR reads with MiXCR, giving one entry per CDR3 protein. This table holds about 160,000 distinct CDR3 sequences, just under 9.5% found once. Cells are PBMCs isolated from over 7.5 ml of fresh blood. Germline-derived CDR1 and CDR2 are MDHEN and SYDVKM. The CDR3 covers 14 residues. V was cut by 2 bases and J by 3 bases, with 8 bases left in between.

This receptor was obtained from a young woman with Graves' hyperthyroidism that later progressed to Graves' ophthalmopathy. Sample: blood. The chain is built from TRBV28 and TRBJ2-1; the D is unclear. CDR3 residues: CASSLTSFYNEQFF. The CDR3 DNA sequence: TGTGCCAGCAGTTTAACGAGCTTCTACAATGAGCAGTTCTTC.